Listed below are T cell receptor beta chains from one sample, sequenced in a study of cytomegalovirus exposure and HLA in healthy donors. The table came from immunoSEQ multiplex PCR; TCRdb's copy has only in-frame clones and leaves some out. Of about 190,000 clones in the sample, more than 75% were seen once. The sample consisted of PBMCs. Receptors were obtained from a woman under 30 in good health and CMV-seronegative. The CDR3 runs from the conserved cysteine through the conserved F or W. D genes are given only for firm matches. The size entry is marked missing in some rows and otherwise reads once, few, many or a size class.

v_call: TRBV5-4; j_call: TRBJ2-1; d_call: TRBD2; cdr3_length: 19; clone_size: -; cdr3_aa: CASSIGSGGAWSSYNEQFF; cdr3_nt: TGTGCCAGCAGCATTGGGTCGGGAGGGGCCTGGAGCTCCTACAATGAGCAGTTCTTC
v_call: TRBV9; j_call: TRBJ1-2; d_call: TRBD1; cdr3_length: 15; clone_size: -; cdr3_aa: CASSVVTGGSNGYTF; cdr3_nt: TGTGCCAGCAGCGTCGTTACAGGGGGCTCTAATGGCTACACCTTC
v_call: TRBV2; j_call: TRBJ2-2; d_call: TRBD1; cdr3_length: 16; clone_size: -; cdr3_aa: CASSESTGGGTGELFF; cdr3_nt: TGTGCCAGCAGTGAATCCACAGGGGGCGGCACCGGGGAGCTGTTTTTT
v_call: TRBV27; j_call: TRBJ1-2; d_call: -; cdr3_length: 15; clone_size: many; cdr3_aa: CASSLSPDRMGGYTF; cdr3_nt: TGTGCCAGCAGTTTATCCCCAGACAGGATGGGAGGCTACACCTTC
v_call: TRBV6-1; j_call: TRBJ1-2; d_call: TRBD1; cdr3_length: 15; clone_size: -; cdr3_aa: CASSLEGQLGYGYTF; cdr3_nt: TGTGCCAGCAGTCTCGAGGGACAGCTCGGCTATGGCTACACCTTC
v_call: TRBV10-3; j_call: TRBJ1-2; d_call: TRBD1; cdr3_length: 15; clone_size: -; cdr3_aa: CAISTGGRHPDGYTF; cdr3_nt: TGTGCCATCAGTACAGGGGGACGACACCCGGATGGCTACACCTTC
v_call: TRBV27; j_call: TRBJ2-5; d_call: TRBD1; cdr3_length: 14; clone_size: -; cdr3_aa: CASTSSGTEETQYF; cdr3_nt: TGTGCCAGCACCTCCTCCGGGACAGAAGAGACCCAGTACTTC
v_call: TRBV2; j_call: TRBJ2-3; d_call: TRBD2; cdr3_length: 15; clone_size: -; cdr3_aa: CASPDLAGGGDTQYF; cdr3_nt: TGTGCCAGCCCCGACCTAGCGGGAGGAGGGGATACGCAGTATTTT
v_call: TRBV19; j_call: TRBJ2-1; d_call: TRBD2; cdr3_length: 15; clone_size: -; cdr3_aa: CASSGEGSSYNEQFF; cdr3_nt: TGTGCCAGTAGTGGGGAGGGCAGCTCCTACAATGAGCAGTTCTTC
v_call: TRBV7-3; j_call: TRBJ1-2; d_call: TRBD1; cdr3_length: 17; clone_size: -; cdr3_aa: CASSATGTGRGSGGYTF; cdr3_nt: TGTGCCAGCAGCGCCACCGGGACAGGGAGGGGATCGGGTGGCTACACCTTC
v_call: TRBV6-1; j_call: TRBJ2-7; d_call: TRBD1; cdr3_length: 14; clone_size: -; cdr3_aa: CASELTGFAYEQYF; cdr3_nt: TGTGCCAGTGAATTGACAGGGTTCGCGTACGAGCAGTACTTC
v_call: TRBV25-1; j_call: TRBJ1-2; d_call: TRBD1; cdr3_length: 17; clone_size: once; cdr3_aa: CASSEWGTGSVHYGYTF; cdr3_nt: TGTGCCAGCAGTGAGTGGGGGACAGGGAGCGTCCACTATGGCTACACCTTC
v_call: TRBV30; j_call: TRBJ1-1; d_call: -; cdr3_length: 15; clone_size: -; cdr3_aa: CAWSATPREGTEAFF; cdr3_nt: TGTGCCTGGAGTGCGACCCCCAGGGAGGGCACTGAAGCTTTCTTT
v_call: TRBV28; j_call: TRBJ2-5; d_call: -; cdr3_length: 15; clone_size: -; cdr3_aa: CASSFPSRAGGTQYF; cdr3_nt: TGTGCCAGCAGTTTTCCGAGCAGGGCTGGTGGGACCCAGTACTTC
v_call: TRBV5-6; j_call: TRBJ2-7; d_call: -; cdr3_length: 14; clone_size: -; cdr3_aa: CASSPPKTGHEQYF; cdr3_nt: TGTGCCAGCAGCCCCCCTAAGACGGGTCACGAGCAGTACTTC
v_call: TRBV6-1; j_call: TRBJ2-2; d_call: -; cdr3_length: 16; clone_size: -; cdr3_aa: CASSERLTAGTGELFF; cdr3_nt: TGTGCCAGCAGTGAAAGGTTAACTGCAGGGACCGGGGAGCTGTTTTTT
v_call: TRBV7-7; j_call: TRBJ1-3; d_call: -; cdr3_length: 15; clone_size: -; cdr3_aa: CASSPQGISGNTIYF; cdr3_nt: TGTGCCAGCAGTCCTCAGGGGATCTCTGGAAACACCATATATTTT
v_call: TRBV7-9; j_call: TRBJ2-7; d_call: -; cdr3_length: 12; clone_size: -; cdr3_aa: CASSSSMYEQYF; cdr3_nt: TGTGCCAGCAGCTCATCCATGTACGAGCAGTACTTC
v_call: TRBV6-4; j_call: TRBJ2-3; d_call: TRBD2; cdr3_length: 15; clone_size: once; cdr3_aa: CASSEASGSGDTQYF; cdr3_nt: TGTGCCAGCAGTGAAGCTAGCGGGAGCGGGGATACGCAGTATTTT
v_call: TRBV9; j_call: TRBJ2-4; d_call: -; cdr3_length: 11; clone_size: few; cdr3_aa: CASGGKNIQYF; cdr3_nt: TGTGCCAGCGGGGGGAAAAACATTCAGTACTTC
v_call: TRBV19; j_call: TRBJ1-5; d_call: -; cdr3_length: 17; clone_size: -; cdr3_aa: CASSISLGRRPPQPQHF; cdr3_nt: TGTGCCAGTAGTATATCCCTTGGTAGGAGACCCCCTCAGCCCCAGCATTTT
v_call: TRBV6-1; j_call: TRBJ2-1; d_call: -; cdr3_length: 17; clone_size: once; cdr3_aa: CASSGDWGGNSYNEQFF; cdr3_nt: TGTGCCAGCAGTGGCGACTGGGGAGGAAACTCCTACAATGAGCAGTTCTTC
v_call: TRBV10-3; j_call: TRBJ2-7; d_call: -; cdr3_length: 12; clone_size: -; cdr3_aa: CAISETAHEQYF; cdr3_nt: TGTGCCATCAGTGAGACAGCTCACGAGCAGTACTTC
v_call: TRBV19; j_call: TRBJ1-2; d_call: -; cdr3_length: 15; clone_size: -; cdr3_aa: CASSMGRQANYGYTF; cdr3_nt: TGTGCCAGTAGTATGGGCCGACAGGCTAACTATGGCTACACCTTC
v_call: TRBV5-1; j_call: TRBJ1-1; d_call: -; cdr3_length: 14; clone_size: -; cdr3_aa: CATNHGGGNTEAFF; cdr3_nt: TGCGCCACCAACCACGGGGGGGGAAACACTGAAGCTTTCTTT
v_call: TRBV5-8; j_call: TRBJ2-2; d_call: -; cdr3_length: 17; clone_size: -; cdr3_aa: CASSPRVWVEDTGELFF; cdr3_nt: TGTGCCAGCAGCCCGAGGGTGTGGGTAGAGGACACCGGGGAGCTGTTTTTT